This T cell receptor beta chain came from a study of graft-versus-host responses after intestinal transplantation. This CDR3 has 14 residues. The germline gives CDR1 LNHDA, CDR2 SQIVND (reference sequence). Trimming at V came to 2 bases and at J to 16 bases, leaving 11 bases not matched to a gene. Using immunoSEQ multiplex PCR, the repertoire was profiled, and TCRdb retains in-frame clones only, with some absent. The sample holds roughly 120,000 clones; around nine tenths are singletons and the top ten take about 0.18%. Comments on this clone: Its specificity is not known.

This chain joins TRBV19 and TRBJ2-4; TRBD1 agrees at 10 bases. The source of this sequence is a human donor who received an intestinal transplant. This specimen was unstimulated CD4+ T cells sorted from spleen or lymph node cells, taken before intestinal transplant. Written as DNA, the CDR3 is TGTGCCAGTAGTATAACATTGACAGGGGGCGCAGGATACTTC. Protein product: CASSITLTGGAGYF.